This T cell receptor (beta chain) came from a study of spatial heterogeneity in lung cancer. There are many counts of this clonotype. TCRdb redid the calling of the 5' RACE reads with MiXCR, one entry per CDR3 protein. The sample contains some 15,000 distinct CDR3 sequences, 7.5% to 10% of which appear only once. This CDR3 is built from 14 residues. Germline loops: CDR1 GTSNPN, CDR2 SVGIG (reference sequence). The V segment lost 2 bases and the J segment 4 bases; nucleotides outside the gene matches: 5. The time point denotes: sample taken at primary tumor resection. Unsorted samples of tumor, nontumor lung or frozen PBMC had their whole RNA sequenced.

The clonotype comes from a female donor with early-stage non-small cell lung cancer. The sequences come from PBMCs, collected at surgery. The chain recombines TRBV30 with TRBJ1-5; 7 nucleotides match TRBD1. In DNA, the CDR3 is TGTGCCTGGAGTTATCAGACAGGGAATCAGCCCCAGCATTTT. This translates into CAWSYQTGNQPQHF.